Included here is one T cell receptor (beta chain) sequence, with context. These data come from a study of blood T cell repertoires in COVID-19. Across the whole study: T cells, B-cell-depleted T cells, or PBMCs supplied cDNA or gDNA.

The V and J ends lost 5 bases and 8 bases, in that order; junction bases with no gene match: 8. CDR3 length equals 14 residues. Germline V CDR1 and CDR2: SGHVS, FQNEAQ. Assay: immunoSEQ multiplex PCR; the TCRdb copy retains only in-frame clones and omits some. Of about 180,000 clones in the sample, roughly 86% were seen once. The rearrangement uses TRBV7-8 and TRBJ2-3; 9 positions agree with TRBD2. Sequencing was done on a sample of peripheral blood. The TCR sequence derives from a woman aged 30 to 39 with active or convalescent COVID-19. The DNA for the CDR3 is TGTGCCAGCAGCGAGGGACTAGCCCCCGCTACGCAGTATTTT. Translated: CASSEGLAPATQYF.